The sequence of this T cell receptor beta chain was determined in a study of T cell responses to AZD1222 COVID-19 vaccine. Study results and caveats: All repertoire sampling was performed exclusively after the peak T cell response. Only a handful of AZD1222 recipients tested seropositive at baseline. Distributed over spike, vaccine-associated CD4 TCRs predominated at 160-218 and 743-854. Most donors were white British and more were female, and clonal diversity was possibly underestimated.

About this clone itself: Its antigen remains unidentified.

Trimming stripped 2 bases from V and 1 base from J, with 9 bases between. Germline V CDR1 and CDR2: SGHRS, YFSETQ. This CDR3 contains 14 residues. Generated by immunoSEQ multiplex PCR, the TCRdb table keeps only in-frame clones and is missing some. The sample includes 180,000 or so clones, roughly 92% of them seen just once. The rearrangement links TRBV5-1 to TRBJ2-5; possibly TRBD1 for D (6 bases). Sample: peripheral blood, taken 28 days after the second AZD1222 dose. This TCR was sampled from an adult who received the AZD1222 COVID-19 vaccine. The CDR3 DNA sequence: TGCGCCAGCAGCTTTGGCAGGGGCCAAGAGACCCAGTACTTC. As protein: CASSFGRGQETQYF.